Listed here are 16 T cell receptor beta chains from one sample, sequenced in a study of spatial heterogeneity in lung cancer. Using its own MiXCR run on the 5' RACE reads, TCRdb lists one record per CDR3 protein. The sample consists of more than 10,000 distinct CDR3 sequences, 5% to 6% of them appearing once. Time point given: sample taken at primary tumor resection. Extraction of whole RNA from tumor, nontumor lung or frozen PBMC preceded unsorted sequencing. The material was lung tumor tissue, obtained at surgery. The receptor source for this set is a human donor with early-stage non-small cell lung cancer.

On this clonotype itself: Within a library made for alpha chains, this beta chain is off target, and its count is uninformative. The rearrangement joins TRBV5-1 to TRBJ2-1, with D possibly being TRBD2 (7 bases). Per germline, CDR1 SGHRS and CDR2 YFSETQ. V dropped 4 bases and J dropped 7 bases, with 18 bases sitting between them. The CDR3 contains 15 residues. CDR3 amino acids: CASSEGGTGMNEQFF. DNA of the CDR3: TGCGCCAGCAGCGAGGGGGGGACCGGGATGAATGAGCAGTTCTTC.

Ten or more counts support this clonotype. For a library built for alpha chains, this beta chain is a stray read; little rests on its size. The gene calls are TRBV23-1 and TRBJ2-7; no reliable D call. TRBV23-1 is an ORF; its function is uncertain. This CDR3 is built from 13 residues. With 10 bases removed from V and 3 bases from J, the gap between germline ends came to 16 bases. The CDR3 here is CATNLRPLYEQYF. The CDR3 nucleotides are TGCGCCACCAACTTGCGGCCCCTCTACGAGCAGTACTTC.

This clonotype came up many times. This beta chain came through as a stray read in a library set up for alpha chains, and its size says little. The chain couples TRBV12-3 or TRBV12-4 to TRBJ2-2; D is unresolved. The CDR3 spans 12 residues. V was cut by 1 base and J by 6 bases, with 3 bases left in between. CDR3 amino acids: CASSLDPGELFF. The CDR3 DNA follows: TGTGCCAGCAGTTTAGACCCCGGGGAGCTGTTTTTT.

The table lists this clonotype with many counts. This beta chain appears as a stray read in a library generated for alpha chains; its size is not informative. The chain joins TRBV11-1 to TRBJ2-1; tentatively, D is TRBD1 or TRBD2 (5 bases each). The CDR3 totals 15 residues. Germline lookup yields CDR1 SGHAT and CDR2 FQDESV (reference sequence). Trimming took off 1 base at V and 9 bases at J, with 16 bases between the two ends. CDR3 amino acids: CASSLEGTPSGEQFF. CDR3 in DNA: TGTGCCAGCAGCTTAGAGGGGACCCCTTCGGGTGAGCAGTTCTTC.

This clonotype was detected ten times or more. This beta chain is an unintended read in a library built for alpha chains; its size means little. The V gene is TRBV12-3 or TRBV12-4, the J gene TRBJ2-1, with D possibly TRBD2 on 5 matching bases. CDR3 size: 15 residues. The ends were cut back, 7 bases at V and 6 bases at J, with 19 bases in the middle. CDR3 in amino acids: CASTTWEIWGNEQFF. CDR3 coding DNA: TGTGCCAGCACCACTTGGGAGATTTGGGGCAATGAGCAGTTCTTC.

This clonotype was counted many times. Found in a library prepared for alpha chains, this beta chain is an off-target read, and its abundance has little meaning. This CDR3 reads CASSHYNEQFF. CDR3 bases: TGCGCCAGCAGCCACTACAATGAGCAGTTCTTC. The genes are TRBV4-3 and TRBJ2-1; no clear D gene. The CDR3 runs to 11 residues. Germline V CDR1 and CDR2: LGHNA, YSLEER. Trimming removed 3 bases at V and 3 bases at J, with 0 bases between.

By proportion, this clonotype is medium-sized. Because this beta chain is a stray read in a library intended to capture alpha chains, its abundance should not be given much weight. This chain joins TRBV13 and TRBJ1-3, with D possibly matching TRBD1 (5 bases). Germline lookup yields CDR1 PRHDT and CDR2 FYEKMQ (reference sequence). The CDR3 has 14 residues. Trimming removed 5 bases at V and 4 bases at J, with 12 bases between. CDR3: CASSIRVFGNTIYF. The DNA of the CDR3 is TGTGCCAGCAGCATCAGGGTGTTCGGAAACACCATATATTTT.

Ten or more counts support this clonotype. Found in a library prepared for alpha chains, this beta chain is an off-target read, and its abundance has little meaning. The chain joins TRBV6-2 or TRBV6-3 to TRBJ1-2; D remains ambiguous. The CDR3 totals 14 residues. Germline V gives CDR1 MNHEY, CDR2 SVGEGT. Trimming cost V 5 bases and J 2 bases, with 12 bases left between them. CDR3 sequence: CASSPRGENYGYTF. The CDR3, as DNA: TGTGCCAGCAGTCCGAGAGGAGAGAACTATGGCTACACCTTC.

This clonotype appeared many times. Because the library targeted alpha chains, this beta chain is an off-target read whose size means little. The V gene is TRBV6-5, the J gene TRBJ2-1; D unclear. Germline loops: CDR1 MNHEY, CDR2 SVGAGI. Trimming left V 4 bases short and J 10 bases short, with 20 bases between. There are 15 residues in the CDR3. The CDR3 DNA is TGTGCCAGCAGTTCCCTATCCGCAAGGCCGGAGGAGCAGTTCTTC. Amino acids: CASSSLSARPEEQFF.

This clonotype was seen at least ten times. This beta chain is off target for a library built for alpha chains, so its abundance means little. The chain uses TRBV7-9 and TRBJ1-5; no clear D gene. The CDR3 is made up of 13 amino acids. V was pared by 4 bases and J by 5 bases, with 9 bases between. The germline CDR1 and CDR2 sequences are SEHNR and FQNEAQ (reference sequence). This CDR3 is CASSYSEYQPQHF. DNA for the CDR3: TGTGCCAGCAGCTACAGTGAATATCAGCCCCAGCATTTT.

In its sample, this clonotype was seen many times. This beta chain is a stray read from a library made for alpha chains; its abundance is not meaningful. Written as DNA, the CDR3 is TGCGCCAGCAGTTTTGCGGGGTCCTACAATGAGCAGTTCTTC. This codes for CASSFAGSYNEQFF. The gene calls are TRBV5-1 and TRBJ2-1; possible D gene TRBD2, 6 bases. CDR3 size: 14 residues. Looked up from germline, CDR1 is SGHRS and CDR2 is YFSETQ. V was cut by 5 bases and J by 1 base, with 10 bases left in between.

This clonotype was observed at least ten times. The library was prepared for alpha chains; this beta chain is a stray read, so its frequency means little. The rearrangement links TRBV6-6 to TRBJ1-6; D gene ambiguous. Germline V gene lookup returns CDR1 MNHNY and CDR2 SVGAGI (reference sequence). Trimming took 6 bases from V and 14 from J, leaving 14 bases between them. The CDR3 extends over 12 amino acids. CDR3 in amino acids: CASSSLKAALHF. The CDR3 DNA sequence: TGTGCCAGCAGCTCACTTAAGGCGGCCCTCCACTTT.

This clonotype was recorded at least ten times. With the library built for alpha chains, this beta chain is off target and its frequency is not meaningful. The J gene is TRBJ1-6, the V gene TRBV7-2; TRBD1 matches at 7 bases. Germline loops: CDR1 SGHTA, CDR2 FQGNSA. The CDR3 is 15 residues long. V was pared by 1 base and J by 9 bases, with 6 bases of the junction left unmatched. The CDR3 bases are TGTGCCAGCAGCTTAGACAGGGGAGAGCGTTCACCCCTCCACTTT. It is translated as CASSLDRGERSPLHF.

This clonotype was seen repeatedly, ten times or more. This beta chain is an off-target read within a library intended for alpha chains, so its frequency means little. The genes are TRBV6-5 and TRBJ1-5; 9 bases fit TRBD1. CDR3 length equals 14 residues. CDR1 is MNHEY and CDR2 is SVGAGI in the germline V gene. Trimming removed 6 bases from V and 9 bases from J; junction bases left unmatched: 9. The CDR3 region is CASSAGQGTRPQHF. The CDR3 bases are TGTGCCAGCAGCGCCGGACAGGGGACGAGGCCCCAGCATTTT.

As to this clonotype: The library was designed around alpha chains, so this beta chain is a stray read whose abundance carries little weight. The chain links TRBV3-1 to TRBJ1-5; a weak D match, TRBD1 (6 bases). This CDR3 is built from 15 residues. The V gene's germline CDR1 is LGHDT and CDR2 YNNKEL (reference sequence). V lost 1 base and J 7 bases, leaving 14 bases between the germline ends. The CDR3 loop reads CASSQVLGAGQPQHF. The CDR3 DNA reads as TGTGCCAGCAGCCAAGTTTTGGGGGCAGGACAGCCCCAGCATTTT.

This clonotype was detected many times. This beta chain is a stray sequence in a library constructed for alpha chains; its clone size is not meaningful. The chain has TRBV7-3 and TRBJ1-1; the D is unclear. The CDR3 runs 13 residues. The V end was cut by 3 bases, the J end by 10 bases, with 15 bases between. The germline V gene has CDR1 SGHTA and CDR2 FQGTGA. CDR3 protein: CASSLDGRARAFF. DNA for the CDR3: TGTGCCAGCAGCTTGGACGGCAGAGCGAGAGCTTTCTTT.